The next 7 T cell receptor beta chains were all read from a single sample in a study of blood T cells in healthy people across ages. The authors ran a second PCR of 7 to 11 cycles using a sample-barcoded 5' primer and a J-beta primer mix. TCRdb processed the 5' RACE reads anew with MiXCR; each CDR3 protein has one entry. This table holds approximately 1.5 million distinct CDR3 sequences, about 31% found once. Sequences were obtained from blood. The origin of the receptors is a woman aged 30 to 39 in good health.

The chain couples TRBV5-1 to TRBJ2-3; D is unclear. The CDR3 extends over 16 amino acids. Germline V CDR1 and CDR2: SGHRS, YFSETQ. V lost 0 bases, J lost 5 bases, and 16 bases lay in between. The CDR3 is CASSLGVLLGEDTQYF. CDR3 nucleotides: TGCGCCAGCAGCTTGGGGGTCCTCCTCGGCGAAGATACGCAGTATTTT. Combining the CDR3 with reference TRBV5-1 and TRBJ2-3 gives the whole variable domain KAGVTQTPRYLIKTRGQQVTLSCSPISGHRSVSWYQQTPGQGLQFLFEYFSETQRNKGNFPGRFSGRQFSNSRSEMNVSTLELGDSALYLCASSLGVLLGEDTQYFGPGTRLTVL.

This chain joins TRBV7-6 and TRBJ2-5; D is unresolved. CDR3 length: 17 residues. V lost 3 bases and J lost 4, with 21 bases in between. The V gene's germline CDR1 is SGHVS and CDR2 FNYEAQ. The CDR3 DNA follows: TGTGCCAGCAGCTTGAGGTGGGGATCCCCAGAGATAGAGACCCAGTACTTC. Amino acids: CASSLRWGSPEIETQYF.

This clonotype was detected many times. At one boundary the junction diverges from the germline segment, which might be a read error. This chain connects TRBV18 to TRBJ2-1; D unclear. Germline lookup yields CDR1 KGHSH and CDR2 LQKENI. This CDR3 has 15 amino acids. For the CDR3, the DNA is TGTGCCAGCTCCCCACTTGGTAGCTCCTACAATGAGCAGTTCTTC. This translates into CASSPLGSSYNEQFF.

This clonotype occurred many times. This chain connects TRBV10-3 to TRBJ1-2, with 8 bases identical to TRBD1. The CDR3 sequence is 13 residues long. Looked up from germline, CDR1 is ENHRY and CDR2 is SYGVKD. Trimming at V came to 10 bases and at J to 2 bases, leaving 6 bases not matched to a gene. The CDR3 protein is CATGTGSNYGYTF. The CDR3 DNA follows: TGTGCCACCGGGACAGGTTCAAACTATGGCTACACCTTC.

This clonotype has just a few counts. The CDR3, as DNA: TGTGCCAGCAGCTTTAGGAGCCAGCCAATTGAGGCTTTCTTT. It translates to CASSFRSQPIEAFF. This sequence joins TRBV7-8 and TRBJ1-1; D call uncertain. CDR1 is SGHVS, CDR2 FQNEAQ, per germline. Deletions cut 3 bases from V and 11 bases from J, with 19 bases between. This CDR3 is 14 amino acids long.

This clonotype was seen more than once but under ten times. V and J are TRBV20-1 and TRBJ2-4; TRBD2 is a possible D gene (6 bases). The CDR3 totals 13 residues. CDR1 is DFQATT and CDR2 is SNEGSKA in the germline V gene (reference sequence). The V end was cut by 5 bases, the J end by 13 bases, with 21 bases between. CDR3 bases: TGCAGTGCTCCGCGGGACGGGGGATTGGAGCAGTACTTC. Protein: CSAPRDGGLEQYF.

The V call is TRBV20-1, the J call TRBJ2-7; the match to TRBD1 covers 8 bases. The V and J ends lost 1 base and 4 bases, in that order; junction bases with no gene match: 18. There are 18 residues in the CDR3. Germline V gives CDR1 DFQATT, CDR2 SNEGSKA (reference sequence). The CDR3 loop is CSARAPSPRTGPLYEQYF. The CDR3 region has the DNA TGCAGTGCTAGAGCTCCAAGCCCTCGGACAGGGCCGTTATACGAGCAGTACTTC.